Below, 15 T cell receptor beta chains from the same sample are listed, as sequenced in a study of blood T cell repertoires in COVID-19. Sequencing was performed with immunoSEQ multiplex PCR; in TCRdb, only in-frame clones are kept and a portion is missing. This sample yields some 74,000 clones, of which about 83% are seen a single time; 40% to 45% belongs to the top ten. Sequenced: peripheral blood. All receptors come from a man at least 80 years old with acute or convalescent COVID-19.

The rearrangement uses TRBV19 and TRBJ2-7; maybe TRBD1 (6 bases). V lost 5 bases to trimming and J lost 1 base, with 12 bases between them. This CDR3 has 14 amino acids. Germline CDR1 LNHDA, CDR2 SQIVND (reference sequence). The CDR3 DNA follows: TGTGCCAGTAGTGACCAGGGGATTTCCTACGAGCAGTACTTC. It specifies CASSDQGISYEQYF.

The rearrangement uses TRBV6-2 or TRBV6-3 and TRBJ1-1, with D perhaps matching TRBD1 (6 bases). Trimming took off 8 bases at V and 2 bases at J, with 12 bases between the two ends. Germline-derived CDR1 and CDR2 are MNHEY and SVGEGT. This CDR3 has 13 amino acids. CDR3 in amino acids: CASGRDINTEAFF. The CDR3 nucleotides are TGTGCCAGCGGCCGGGACATAAACACTGAAGCTTTCTTT.

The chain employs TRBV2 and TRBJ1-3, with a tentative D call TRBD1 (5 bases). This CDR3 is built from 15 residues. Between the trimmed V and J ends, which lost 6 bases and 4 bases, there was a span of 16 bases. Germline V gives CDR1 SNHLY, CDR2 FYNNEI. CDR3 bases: TGTGCCAGCAGAGAGAATGGGGGGAACGGAAACACCATATATTTT. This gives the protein CASRENGGNGNTIYF.

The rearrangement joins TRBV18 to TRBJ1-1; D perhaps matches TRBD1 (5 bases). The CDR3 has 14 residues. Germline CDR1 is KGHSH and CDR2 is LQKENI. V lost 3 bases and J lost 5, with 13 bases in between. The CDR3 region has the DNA TGTGCCAGCTCACCCGGGGGAAGTCAAACTGAAGCTTTCTTT. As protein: CASSPGGSQTEAFF.

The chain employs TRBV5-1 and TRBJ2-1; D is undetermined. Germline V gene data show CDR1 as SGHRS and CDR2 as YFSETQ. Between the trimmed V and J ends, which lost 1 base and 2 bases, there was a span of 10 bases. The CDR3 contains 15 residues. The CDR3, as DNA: TGCGCCAGCAGCTTGAGTTTGCAGACCTACAATGAGCAGTTCTTC. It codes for CASSLSLQTYNEQFF.

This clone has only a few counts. The CDR3 sequence: CASSLVDTSNYGYTF. For the CDR3, the DNA is TGCGCCAGCAGCTTGGTGGACACTTCTAACTATGGCTACACCTTC. The genes are TRBV5-1 and TRBJ1-2; a possible D gene is TRBD1 (5 bases). V was shortened by 0 bases and J by 0 bases, with 9 bases between the two germline ends. The CDR3 consists of 15 residues. Germline CDR1 is SGHRS and CDR2 is YFSETQ.

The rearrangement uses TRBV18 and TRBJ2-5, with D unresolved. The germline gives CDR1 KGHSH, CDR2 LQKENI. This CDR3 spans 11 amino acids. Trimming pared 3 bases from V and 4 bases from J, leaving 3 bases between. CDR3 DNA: TGTGCCAGCTCACCCGGAGAGACCCAGTACTTC. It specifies CASSPGETQYF.

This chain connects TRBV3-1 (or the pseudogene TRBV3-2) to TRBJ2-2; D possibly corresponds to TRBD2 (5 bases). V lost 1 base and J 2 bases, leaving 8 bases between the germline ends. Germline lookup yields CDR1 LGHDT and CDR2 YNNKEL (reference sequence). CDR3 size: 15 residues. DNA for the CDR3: TGTGCCAGCAGCCAAGTTGGAGGAAACACCGGGGAGCTGTTTTTT. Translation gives CASSQVGGNTGELFF.

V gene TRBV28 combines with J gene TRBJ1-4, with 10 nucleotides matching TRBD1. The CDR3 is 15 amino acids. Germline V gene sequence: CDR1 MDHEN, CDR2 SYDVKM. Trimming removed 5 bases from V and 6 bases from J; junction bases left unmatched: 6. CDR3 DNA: TGTGCCAGCAGTGGCCCCGGGACAGGGGATGAAAAACTGTTTTTT. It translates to CASSGPGTGDEKLFF.

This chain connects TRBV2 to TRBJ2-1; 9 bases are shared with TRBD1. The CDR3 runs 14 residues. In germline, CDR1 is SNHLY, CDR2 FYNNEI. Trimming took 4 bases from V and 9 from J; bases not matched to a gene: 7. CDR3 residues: CASSGGTGRTEQFF. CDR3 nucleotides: TGTGCCAGCAGTGGGGGGACAGGGAGGACTGAGCAGTTCTTC.

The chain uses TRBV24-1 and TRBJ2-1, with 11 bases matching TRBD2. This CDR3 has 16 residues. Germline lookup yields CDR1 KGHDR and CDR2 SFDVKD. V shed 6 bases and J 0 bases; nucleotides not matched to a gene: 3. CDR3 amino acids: CATSTSGGLSYNEQFF. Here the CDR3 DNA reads TGTGCCACCAGTACTAGCGGGGGCCTCTCCTACAATGAGCAGTTCTTC.

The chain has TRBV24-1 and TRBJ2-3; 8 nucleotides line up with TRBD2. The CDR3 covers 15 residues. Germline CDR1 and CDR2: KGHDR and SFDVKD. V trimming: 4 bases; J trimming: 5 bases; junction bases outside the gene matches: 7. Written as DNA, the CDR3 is TGTGCCACCAGTGACCCTGGGCTAGCGGGAGATACGCAGTATTTT. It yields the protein CATSDPGLAGDTQYF.

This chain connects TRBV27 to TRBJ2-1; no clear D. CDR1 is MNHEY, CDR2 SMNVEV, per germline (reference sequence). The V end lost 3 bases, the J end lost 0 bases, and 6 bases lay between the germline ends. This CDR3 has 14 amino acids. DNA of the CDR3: TGTGCCAGCAGTTTGAGAAGCTCCTACAATGAGCAGTTCTTC. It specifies CASSLRSSYNEQFF.

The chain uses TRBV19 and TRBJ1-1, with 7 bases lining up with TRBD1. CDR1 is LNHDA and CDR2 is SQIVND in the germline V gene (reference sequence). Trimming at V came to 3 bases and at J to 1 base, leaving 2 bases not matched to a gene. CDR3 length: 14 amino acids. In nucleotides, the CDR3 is TGTGCCAGTAGTATGGGACAGACGAACACTGAAGCTTTCTTT. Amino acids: CASSMGQTNTEAFF.

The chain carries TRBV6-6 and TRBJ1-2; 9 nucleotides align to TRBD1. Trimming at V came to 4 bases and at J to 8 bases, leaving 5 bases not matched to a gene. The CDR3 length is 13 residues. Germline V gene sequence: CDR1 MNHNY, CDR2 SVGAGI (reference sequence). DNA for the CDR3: TGTGCCAGCAGTTCTGGACAGGGGAGCGGCTACACCTTC. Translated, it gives CASSSGQGSGYTF.